These 7 T cell receptor beta chains were all obtained from the same sample, sequenced in a study of persistence of HIV-infected CD4 T cells. Antigen specificity for these receptors is unknown. Overlapping HIV-1 Gag 15-mer peptides at 0.8 to 1 ug per peptide per mL were used. CD40L-negative CD69-negative CD45RO-high memory CD4+ T cells were sorted as populations depleted of antigen-responding cells. The libraries were made with immunoSEQ version 4 in survey mode. Method: immunoSEQ multiplex PCR; TCRdb's copy keeps in-frame clones and lacks some. The table records about 40,000 clones, around three quarters of them present only once. Sequencing used CD4+ T cells sorted from PBMCs after roughly 20-hour stimulation, obtained from a patient who received antiretroviral therapy. The receptors shown here come from an adult man with HIV who was CMV-seropositive.

This rearrangement joins TRBV5-6 to TRBJ2-3; D unresolved. The CDR3 runs 13 residues. CDR1 SGHDT and CDR2 YYEEEE come from the germline V gene. With 1 base removed from V and 4 bases from J, the gap between germline ends came to 7 bases. DNA of the CDR3: TGTGCCAGCAGCTTGTCCCCCCCAGATACGCAGTATTTT. Translating it yields CASSLSPPDTQYF.

This clone has just one count. This chain uses TRBV7-2 with TRBJ1-2; 10 nucleotides align to TRBD1. The V and J ends lost 3 bases and 9 bases, in that order; junction bases with no gene match: 7. The CDR3 runs to 14 residues. In germline, CDR1 is SGHTA, CDR2 FQGNSA. CDR3 in amino acids: CASSFDRGLMSYTF. The CDR3 nucleotides read TGTGCCAGCAGCTTTGACAGGGGGCTCATGAGCTACACCTTC.

The sample holds a few counts of this clone. This chain links TRBV6-1 with TRBJ1-5; no firm D call. Germline V gene sequence: CDR1 MNHNS, CDR2 SASEGT. The V gene lost 0 bases and the J gene lost 7 bases, with 10 bases spanning the gap. The CDR3 covers 14 residues. The CDR3, as DNA: TGTGCCAGCAGTGAAGCGGATTCGGGACAGCCCCAGCATTTT. Protein: CASSEADSGQPQHF.

The rearrangement uses TRBV6-6 and TRBJ1-6; D gene uncertain. Trimming took off 3 bases at V and 6 bases at J, with 0 bases between the two ends. The CDR3 runs to 11 residues. The V gene's germline CDR1 is MNHNY and CDR2 SVGAGI (reference sequence). The chain's CDR3 is CASSYNSPLHF. The DNA of the CDR3 is TGTGCCAGCAGTTATAATTCACCCCTCCACTTT.

CDR3 in amino acids: CASSPTGFEGYGYTF. The CDR3 DNA is TGTGCCAGCAGTCCAACAGGTTTCGAGGGCTATGGCTACACCTTC. The V and J genes are TRBV13 and TRBJ1-2; perhaps TRBD1 as D (5 bases). The V end lost 6 bases, the J end lost 4 bases, and 18 bases lay between the germline ends. The CDR3 totals 15 residues. Germline V gives CDR1 PRHDT, CDR2 FYEKMQ (reference sequence).

This chain connects TRBV6-6 to TRBJ2-2; D possibly corresponds to TRBD1 (6 bases). The CDR3 contains 18 residues. Per germline, CDR1 MNHNY and CDR2 SVGAGI (reference sequence). Trimming removed 5 bases from V and 8 bases from J, with 27 bases in between. CDR3 in amino acids: CASSLTRRGANYPGELFF. In DNA form, the CDR3 reads TGTGCCAGCAGTCTTACCCGCAGGGGAGCTAACTATCCGGGGGAGCTGTTTTTT.

V and J are TRBV10-3 and TRBJ2-3; the D is unclear. Between the trimmed V and J ends, which lost 7 bases and 2 bases, there was a span of 10 bases. Per the germline V gene, CDR1 is ENHRY and CDR2 is SYGVKD. The CDR3 is 13 amino acids. The CDR3 protein is CAIMTVSTDTQYF. CDR3 in DNA: TGTGCCATCATGACGGTTTCCACAGATACGCAGTATTTT.